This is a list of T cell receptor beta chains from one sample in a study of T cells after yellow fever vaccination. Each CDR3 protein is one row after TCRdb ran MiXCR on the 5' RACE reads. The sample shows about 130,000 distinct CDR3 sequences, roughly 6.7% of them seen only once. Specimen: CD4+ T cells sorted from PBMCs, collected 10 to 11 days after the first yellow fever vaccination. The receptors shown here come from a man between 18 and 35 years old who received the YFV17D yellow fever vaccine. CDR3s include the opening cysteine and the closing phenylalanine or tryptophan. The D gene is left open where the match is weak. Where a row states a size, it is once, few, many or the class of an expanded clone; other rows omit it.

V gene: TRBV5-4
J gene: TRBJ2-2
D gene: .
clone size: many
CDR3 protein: CASSLDGNTGELFF
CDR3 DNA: TGTGCCAGCAGCTTGGATGGGAACACCGGGGAGCTGTTTTTT

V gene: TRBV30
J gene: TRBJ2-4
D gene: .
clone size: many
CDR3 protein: CAWSVNRIQYF
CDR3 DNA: TGTGCCTGGAGTGTAAATCGCATTCAGTACTTC

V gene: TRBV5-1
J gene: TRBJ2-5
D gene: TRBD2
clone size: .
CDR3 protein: CASRGLAGKETQYF
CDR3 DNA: TGCGCCAGCAGGGGACTAGCGGGGAAGGAGACCCAGTACTTC

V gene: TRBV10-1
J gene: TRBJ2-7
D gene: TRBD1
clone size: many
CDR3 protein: CASSENMGQTEQYF
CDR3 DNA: TGCGCCAGCAGTGAGAACATGGGACAGACAGAGCAGTACTTC

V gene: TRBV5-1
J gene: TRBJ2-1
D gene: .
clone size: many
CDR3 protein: CASSLASPGNEQFF
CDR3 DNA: TGCGCCAGCAGCTTGGCATCCCCGGGGAATGAGCAGTTCTTC

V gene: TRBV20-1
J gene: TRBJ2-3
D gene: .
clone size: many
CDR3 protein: CSAREYQDTQYF
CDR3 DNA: TGCAGTGCTAGAGAGTACCAAGATACGCAGTATTTT

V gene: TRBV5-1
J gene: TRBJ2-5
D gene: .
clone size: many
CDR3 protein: CASSFTITTETQYF
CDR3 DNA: TGCGCCAGCAGCTTCACCATTACTACGGAGACCCAGTACTTC

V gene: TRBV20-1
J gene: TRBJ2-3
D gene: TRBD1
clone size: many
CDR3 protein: CSARPGGVRDTQYF
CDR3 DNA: TGCAGTGCTAGACCAGGGGGCGTGAGAGATACGCAGTATTTT

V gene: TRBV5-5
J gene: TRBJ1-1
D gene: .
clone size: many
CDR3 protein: CASSFPQNTEAFF
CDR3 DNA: TGTGCCAGCAGCTTCCCGCAGAACACTGAAGCTTTCTTT

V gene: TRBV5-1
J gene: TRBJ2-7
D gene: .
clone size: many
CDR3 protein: CASSLDRGYEQYF
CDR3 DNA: TGCGCCAGCAGCTTGGATCGCGGATACGAGCAGTACTTC

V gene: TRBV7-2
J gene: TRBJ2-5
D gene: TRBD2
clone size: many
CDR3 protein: CASSFERGQETQYF
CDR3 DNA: TGTGCCAGCAGCTTCGAGCGGGGGCAAGAGACCCAGTACTTC

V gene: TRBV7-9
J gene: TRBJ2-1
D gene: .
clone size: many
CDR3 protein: CASSLVEKVYNEQFF
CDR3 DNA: TGTGCCAGCAGCTTAGTAGAAAAAGTGTACAATGAGCAGTTCTTC

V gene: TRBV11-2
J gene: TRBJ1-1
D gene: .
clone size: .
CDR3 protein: CASSLKGDEAFF
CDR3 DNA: TGTGCCAGCAGCTTAAAAGGCGATGAAGCTTTCTTT

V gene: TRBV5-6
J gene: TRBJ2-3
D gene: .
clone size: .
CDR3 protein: CASSLVPATDTQYF
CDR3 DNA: TGTGCCAGCAGCTTGGTTCCGGCCACAGATACGCAGTATTTT

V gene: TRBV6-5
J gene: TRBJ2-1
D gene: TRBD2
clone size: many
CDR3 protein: CASRRVAGGSNEQFF
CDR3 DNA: TGTGCCAGCCGTAGAGTAGCGGGGGGGTCAAATGAGCAGTTCTTC

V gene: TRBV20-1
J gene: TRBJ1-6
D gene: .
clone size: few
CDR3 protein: CSARGRQVNNSPLHF
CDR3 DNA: TGCAGTGCTAGAGGTCGACAGGTGAATAATTCACCCCTCCACTTT

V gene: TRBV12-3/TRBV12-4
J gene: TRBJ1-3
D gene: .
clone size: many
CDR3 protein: CASSQVASGNTIYF
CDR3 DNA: TGTGCCAGCAGCCAGGTCGCATCTGGAAACACCATATATTTT

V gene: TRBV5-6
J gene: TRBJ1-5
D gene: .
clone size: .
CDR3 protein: CARSQGRSQPQHF
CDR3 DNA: TGTGCCAGGAGCCAGGGAAGGAGTCAGCCCCAGCATTTT

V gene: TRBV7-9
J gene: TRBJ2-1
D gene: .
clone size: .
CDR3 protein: CASSPDSNEQFF
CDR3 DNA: TGTGCCAGCAGCCCGGACAGTAATGAGCAGTTCTTC

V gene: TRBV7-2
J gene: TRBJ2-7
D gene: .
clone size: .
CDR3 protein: CASSRGAGEQYF
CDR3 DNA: TGTGCCAGCAGCCGGGGGGCGGGGGAGCAGTACTTC

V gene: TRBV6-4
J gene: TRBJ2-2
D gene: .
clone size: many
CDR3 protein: CASSLGHFNTGELFF
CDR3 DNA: TGTGCCAGCAGTCTCGGACATTTTAACACCGGGGAGCTGTTTTTT

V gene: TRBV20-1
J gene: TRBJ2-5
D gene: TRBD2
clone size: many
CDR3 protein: CSAVNSGGDQETQYF
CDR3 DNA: TGCAGTGCTGTTAATAGCGGGGGGGACCAAGAGACCCAGTACTTC

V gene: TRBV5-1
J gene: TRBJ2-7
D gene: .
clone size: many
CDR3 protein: CASSVDKEQYF
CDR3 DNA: TGCGCCAGCAGCGTGGACAAAGAGCAGTACTTC

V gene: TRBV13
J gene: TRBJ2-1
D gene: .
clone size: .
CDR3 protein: CASSSPVFGEDNEQFF
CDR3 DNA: TGTGCCAGCAGCTCCCCGGTGTTTGGGGAAGACAATGAGCAGTTCTTC

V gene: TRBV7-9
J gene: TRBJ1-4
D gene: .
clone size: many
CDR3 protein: CASSGQDLLREKLFF
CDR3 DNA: TGTGCCAGCAGTGGGCAGGATCTCCTACGTGAAAAACTGTTTTTT

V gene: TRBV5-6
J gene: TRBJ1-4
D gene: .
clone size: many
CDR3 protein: CASSPALLGGKLFF
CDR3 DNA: TGTGCCAGCAGTCCCGCCCTGTTGGGCGGAAAACTGTTTTTT

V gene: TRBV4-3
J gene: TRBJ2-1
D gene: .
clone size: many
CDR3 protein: CASSQEGPDRYNEQFF
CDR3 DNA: TGCGCCAGCAGCCAAGAAGGGCCCGACAGGTACAATGAGCAGTTCTTC

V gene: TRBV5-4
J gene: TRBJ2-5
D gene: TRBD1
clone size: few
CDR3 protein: CASSRYSGTDYQETQYF
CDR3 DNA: TGTGCCAGCAGCCGATACTCCGGGACAGACTACCAAGAGACCCAGTACTTC

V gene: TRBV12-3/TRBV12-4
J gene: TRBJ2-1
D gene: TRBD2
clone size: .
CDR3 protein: CASSFGLAGGWEQFF
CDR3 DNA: TGTGCCAGCAGCTTCGGACTAGCGGGGGGGTGGGAGCAGTTCTTC

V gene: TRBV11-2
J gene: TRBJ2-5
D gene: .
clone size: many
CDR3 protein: CASSLDRRFGETQYF
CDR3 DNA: TGTGCCAGCAGCTTAGATCGACGGTTCGGCGAGACCCAGTACTTC

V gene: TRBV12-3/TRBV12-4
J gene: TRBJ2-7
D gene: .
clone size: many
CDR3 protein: CASTSAYEQYF
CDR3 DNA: TGTGCCAGCACTAGCGCCTACGAGCAGTACTTC

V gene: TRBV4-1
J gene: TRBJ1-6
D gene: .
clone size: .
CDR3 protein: CASSHGWDSPLHF
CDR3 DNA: TGCGCCAGCAGCCATGGCTGGGATTCACCCCTCCACTTT

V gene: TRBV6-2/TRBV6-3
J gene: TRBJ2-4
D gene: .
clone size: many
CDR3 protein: CASRGTLAKNIQYF
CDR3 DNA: TGTGCCAGCCGGGGGACCCTAGCCAAAAACATTCAGTACTTC

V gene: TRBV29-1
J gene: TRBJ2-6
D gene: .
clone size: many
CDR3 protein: CSVFRDGSSGANVLTF
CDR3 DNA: TGCAGCGTTTTCCGGGACGGGTCCTCTGGGGCCAACGTCCTGACTTTC

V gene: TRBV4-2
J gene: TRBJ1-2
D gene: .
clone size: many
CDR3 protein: CASSQAQNSDYGYTF
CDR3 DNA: TGTGCCAGCAGCCAAGCCCAGAACTCGGACTATGGCTACACCTTC

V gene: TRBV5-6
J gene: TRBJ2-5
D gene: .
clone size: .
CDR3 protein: CASSGQIQETQYF
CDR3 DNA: TGTGCCAGCAGCGGACAGATCCAAGAGACCCAGTACTTC